The T cell receptor (beta chain) under discussion was sequenced for a study of cytomegalovirus exposure and HLA in healthy donors (TCRdb year 2017). About the full investigation: An earlier analysis of a few hundred of the donors reported 276 Gb of sequence data and 95 million to 140 million unique TCR beta sequences obtained from approximately 180 million T cells. The T cell repertoires of 666 subjects were profiled by immunosequencing and related to cytomegalovirus serostatus. To predict cytomegalovirus infection status, the study brought together high-throughput TCR immunosequencing, statistical association of individual TCRs with disease status, and machine learning. About 280 gigabases of sequencing data and roughly 90 million unique TCR sequences were included in an early release covering about 600 HLA-typed donors. Donor age, sex, ethnicity and CMV serostatus were compiled alongside the repertoire data. A handful of DR-DQ haplotypes were treated as single units for association and clustering because of strong linkage in the cohort. The number of typed donors differed by locus: about 620-640 for A, B, C, DRB1 and DQB1; 500 to 550 for DQA1; roughly 600 for DPA1; and roughly 470 for DPB1. Among the approximately 430 genotyped donors, under 90% belonged to the genetic ancestry cluster associated with self-reported Caucasian donors. On average, 235,054 unique TCR beta nucleotide sequences were sequenced per donor among some 420 genotyped donors of the cohort, with roughly 18% of those sequences being non-productive. Genome-wide SNP genotypes for about three fifths of the 666 donors were used in a later genetic analysis, which treated that subset as a discovery cohort. The study aimed to test whether cataloging public T cell receptors could reveal signatures of past pathogen exposure. A later analysis re-analyzed previously published TCR beta repertoires from hundreds of donors and added high-resolution HLA genotyping to study TCR occurrence patterns. The later analysis used no new phenotypic data to find candidate immune exposures, relying instead on TCR beta sequences and their occurrence across donors. All discovery cohort repertoires had been generated on a single sequencing platform. HLA typing included class I and class II loci at four-digit resolution. In addition to the first cohort of approximately 650 subjects, a separate validation cohort of approximately 130 different subjects was used. To decide whether each TCR beta V gene segment behaved as functional or pseudogenic, an earlier analysis of over 500 of the donors relied on high-throughput TCR beta sequencing.

The paper's findings and limits, for the study overall: In a later analysis, HLA-associated TCR beta chains showed more clonal expansion and lower generation probabilities than non-associated chains that were equally common. An association between a missense DCLRE1C variant and V-gene and J-gene trimming of TCR beta chains was found in a later genetic analysis and replicated in an independent cohort. In a later analysis, most CMV-associated TCR beta chains were found to appear HLA-restricted, with HLA associations seemingly driven largely by CMV exposure. The classifier was reported to diagnose cytomegalovirus status with high specificity and sensitivity in both the original and validation cohorts. In an earlier analysis of some 540 of the donors, most TCR beta V segments appeared in productive rearrangements about 87% or about 30% of the time, broadly matching IMGT annotations. For the cohort, immune exposure information was limited to CMV serostatus. In this cohort, only TCR beta chains were sequenced, and detectable features were limited by the absence of alpha or paired-chain data. Linkage disequilibrium might explain the correlated functional status among segregating V segments, but an unknown experimental factor could not be ruled out. Presence/absence analyses assumed roughly uniform sequencing depth across donors, an assumption that may not hold. Because HLA typing was unavailable for some donors at each locus, only the typed subset was used in association tests. A further reported finding was that TCR beta sequences accurately predicted the HLA-A and HLA-B alleles for most subjects in the first cohort. When HLA alleles, especially DR and DQ, strongly co-occurred, attributing TCR associations to individual alleles was difficult. In a later genetic analysis, fewer N-insertions in productive TCRs were reported among donors in an Asian-associated ancestry cluster than the approximately 670-donor mean. Specific HLA alleles were associated with 16,951 TCR beta sequences at a false discovery rate of 0.05 in a later analysis. Most TCR sequences were observed very rarely across donors, whereas some public TCRs were present in many individuals. A later analysis found that TCR association rates varied across HLA loci, with DRB1 alleles showing the most associated TCRs and HLA-C alleles the fewest. The sequencing pipeline was judged likely to have produced a cluster of highly shared sequence variants as a technical artifact. A later analysis reported that several top co-occurrence clusters appeared linked to parvovirus B19, influenza, CMV and Epstein-Barr virus. Some IMGT-functional V segments, including TRBV6-2 and TRBV6-3, could not be told apart with the 87-base-pair reads, so those segments were excluded. Because counts were too low, about 18 rarely observed V segments, including chromosome 9 orphons, were left out of the earlier analysis of a few hundred of the donors. The study gave a list of 150 to 200 TCR beta chains associated with cytomegalovirus. The authors suggested that the approach could potentially be extended to other disease states and immunological phenotypes. In vitro tests confirmed that a few of the cytomegalovirus-associated TCR beta chains recognize cytomegalovirus antigens.

The cohort comprised 670 or so healthy bone marrow donors. At the time of sampling, every cohort member was nominally healthy, though immune exposures that went unrecorded were likely present. The donor tested CMV seronegative and was one of the 352 seronegative cohort members. A peripheral blood sample was collected from each donor, and TCR beta sequencing was performed on peripheral blood mononuclear cells. Genomic DNA was extracted from the blood cell samples with the Qiagen DNeasy Blood Extraction Kit. V sheds 8 bases and J sheds 4 bases, leaving 17 bases between their ends. The CDR3 goes from the cysteine to the phenylalanine over 14 residues. Just CDR3 DNA is preserved here, 42 bases in frame from base 1. The germline V gene sets CDR1 to SNHLY and CDR2 to FYNNEI. Library prep was done by the immunoSEQ multiplex PCR assay. For the multiplex PCR, a mixture combining 60 forward primers for TCR Vbeta segments and 13 reverse primers for TCR Jbeta segments was used. The CDR3 region of rearranged TCR beta genes was amplified from genomic DNA by a multiplex PCR assay. On the Illumina HiSeq System, the amplified TCR beta libraries were sequenced as 87-base-pair reads. Under the source paper's analysis protocol: A later analysis tallied about 77 million unique TCR beta chains across the approximately 670 repertoires, and approximately 11 million of those chains were shared by two or more donors. A nearest-neighbor algorithm error-corrected the raw reads and collapsed the reads into unique sequences, merging closely related sequences to remove PCR and sequencing errors. To assign V, D and J gene segments, CDR3 sequences were aligned to IMGT reference sequences. For a sequence to be retained, a match of at least six nucleotides to both a V gene segment and a J gene segment was required. Rearrangements were called productive when the CDR3 lacked stop codons and stayed in frame with V and J; all others were non-productive. CDR3 was defined by IMGT convention, running from the second conserved V-encoded cysteine to the conserved J-encoded phenylalanine. The earlier analysis of some 580 of the donors excluded any sequence lacking an unambiguous match to a single V gene segment. In an earlier analysis of approximately 550 of the donors, V segments were called functional above 56.7% productive rearrangements and were called segregating when the between-donor standard deviation exceeded 5%. A statistical classification framework was built to diagnose cytomegalovirus status from the catalog of TCR beta chain sequences. In a later analysis, TCR nucleotide sequences were compared against IMGT/GENE-DB human TR gene sequences so that V and J genes could be assigned. Using the TCRdist pipeline, a later analysis assigned CDR3 sequences along with most-parsimonious VDJ recombination scenarios. A later analysis defined each TCR beta chain by its CDR3 amino acid sequence plus V-gene family, and excluded reads lacking a unique V-gene family. A later analysis removed nearly 600 highly shared, low-generation-probability nucleotide sequences to deal with suspected cross-contamination and a sequencing artifact. In a later analysis, a clonal expansion index was calculated for each public chain from normalized within-repertoire ranks of inferred template counts. A later analysis computed generation probabilities with a VDJ recombination model fitted to out-of-frame rearrangements, and checked the results against IGoR. In a later analysis, hypergeometric tests were used to score TCR-TCR, TCR-HLA and TCR-CMV co-occurrence, with a repertoire-size bias correction applied to TCR pairs. False discovery rates were estimated in a later analysis by permuting HLA or CMV assignments 20 times. In a later analysis, co-occurring TCRs were grouped using DBSCAN, and TCRdist sequence similarity was added for clustering within HLA-allele-positive subsets. Repertoires with fewer than 30,000 or more than 120,000 public chains, plus five repertoires with anomalous nucleotide sharing, were excluded from co-occurrence clustering. What TCRdb holds here is the immuneACCESS table cut down to in-frame rearrangements. Part of the clones is not present; checked against another copy, under half of the missing clones reflect an unresolved V gene, and the others are unexplained. From that table come the V and J calls and clone size; the DNA was used to work out D and trimming. In this sample the table shows 200,000 to 250,000 clones, approximately 85% of which occur a single time. Jointly, the top ten make up 2.5% to 3.5% of the sample.

Comments on this clone: No cognate antigen has been identified for it. No base quality values were provided; no much bigger clone lies one nucleotide off.

The source of this sequence is a woman in her 40s in good health and CMV-seronegative. Sequencing used PBMCs. This chain is built from TRBV2 and TRBJ1-2; the D gene is perhaps TRBD1, on 6 matching bases. This receptor carries the CDR3 CASRELDSSYGYTF. The sequenced DNA: TGTGCCAGCCGAGAATTGGACAGCTCCTATGGCTACACCTTC.